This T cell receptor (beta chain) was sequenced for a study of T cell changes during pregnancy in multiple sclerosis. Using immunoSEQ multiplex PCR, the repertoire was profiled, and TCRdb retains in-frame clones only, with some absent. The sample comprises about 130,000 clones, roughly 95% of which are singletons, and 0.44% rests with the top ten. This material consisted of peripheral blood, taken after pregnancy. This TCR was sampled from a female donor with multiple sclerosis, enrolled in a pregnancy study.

CDR3 in DNA: TGCGCCAGCAGCCCCCCAAGGGGTGATACGCAGTATTTT. Its translation is CASSPPRGDTQYF. The J gene is TRBJ2-3, the V gene TRBV5-1; tentatively, D is TRBD1 (5 bases). Between the trimmed V and J ends, which lost 4 bases and 6 bases, there was a span of 12 bases. This CDR3 has 13 residues. Germline CDR1 reads SGHRS; CDR2 reads YFSETQ.